A single sample is the source of the 19 T cell receptor beta chains below, sequenced in a study of vaccination effects on CD4 cells after COVID-19. The protocol was immunoSEQ multiplex PCR, while the TCRdb copy is restricted to in-frame clones and leaves out a portion. The data hold roughly 54,000 clones, with more than 65% observed a single time. Pools of viral peptides were used by the ViraFEST assay to expand antigen-specific CD4+ T cells ahead of sequencing. A 10-day culture period preceded the isolation of CD4+ T cells. Convalescent patients had PCR-confirmed SARS-CoV-2 infection between March and December 2020. No antigen has been assigned to these receptors. Specimen: CD4+ T cells from PBMCs cultured with HIV peptides, collected before COVID-19 vaccination. The subset here: HIV-1 Nef peptide pool negative control/reference culture. These receptors were obtained from a human donor who had a prior SARS-CoV-2 infection.

The chain uses TRBV7-3 and TRBJ1-6; 9 bases line up with TRBD1. The CDR3 loop spans 16 amino acids. The germline gives CDR1 SGHTA, CDR2 FQGTGA. V lost 2 bases, J lost 9 bases, and 8 bases stayed unmatched. CDR3 bases: TGTGCCAGCAGCTTAGGGGGGGACAGGGTCAGTTCACCCCTCCACTTT. Protein sequence: CASSLGGDRVSSPLHF.

This clone appeared a few times. The chain recombines TRBV9 with TRBJ2-5, with 7 bases matching TRBD2. From germline, CDR1 is SGDLS and CDR2 YYNGEE. This CDR3 is 14 amino acids long. J lost 3 bases, V lost 4 bases, and 6 bases had no gene match. In DNA, the CDR3 is TGTGCCAGCAGCCCATGGGCGGGGGAAGAGACCCAGTACTTC. It codes for CASSPWAGEETQYF.

This sequence joins TRBV4-1 and TRBJ1-1; D not resolved. This CDR3 is 14 amino acids long. V was trimmed by 1 base and J by 4 bases, leaving 10 bases between them. Germline V gives CDR1 MGHRA, CDR2 YSYEKL. CDR3 nucleotide sequence: TGCGCCAGCAGCCAAGGGGCAGGCCTCACTGAAGCTTTCTTT. This codes for CASSQGAGLTEAFF.

The chain links TRBV7-2 to TRBJ2-1; no clear D. V lost 5 bases and J 8 bases, leaving 19 bases between the germline ends. The CDR3 spans 15 residues. Per the germline V gene, CDR1 is SGHTA and CDR2 is FQGNSA. DNA for the CDR3: TGTGCCAGCAGCCGTCGGTGGATTTCTGCGGATGAGCAGTTCTTC. Amino acid sequence: CASSRRWISADEQFF.

The V call is TRBV10-3, the J call TRBJ1-6; 7 bases map to TRBD1. V lost 10 bases and J lost 6; bases outside the gene matches: 3. The CDR3 totals 12 residues. CDR1 and CDR2 (germline): ENHRY, SYGVKD. CDR3 residues: CATGDSNSPLHF. DNA of the CDR3: TGTGCCACCGGGGACAGTAATTCACCCCTCCACTTT.

The chain carries TRBV6-2 or TRBV6-3 and TRBJ2-1; a possible D gene is TRBD2 (6 bases). The CDR3 runs to 15 residues. The germline V gene has CDR1 MNHEY and CDR2 SVGEGT. The V and J ends lost 3 bases and 4 bases respectively, with 13 bases between them. The CDR3 is CASSYSLARYNEQFF. The DNA for the CDR3 is TGTGCCAGCAGTTATAGTCTAGCGCGTTACAATGAGCAGTTCTTC.

The V call is TRBV29-1, the J call TRBJ1-4; D not certain. Trimming removed 0 bases at V and 8 bases at J, with 7 bases between. Germline V gene data show CDR1 as SQVTM and CDR2 as ANQGSEA. The CDR3 is made up of 12 amino acids. Here the CDR3 reads CSVEDPGEKLFF. The DNA for the CDR3 is TGCAGCGTTGAAGATCCCGGGGAAAAACTGTTTTTT. Full variable domain (remainder filled in from reference TRBV29-1 and TRBJ1-4): SAVISQKPSRDICQRGTSLTIQCQVDSQVTMMFWYRQQPGQSLTLIATANQGSEATYESGFVIDKFPISRPNLTFSTLTVSNMSPEDSSIYLCSVEDPGEKLFFGSGTQLSVL.

This clone appeared a few times. In DNA, the CDR3 is TGTGCCATCAGGCCGGGACAGGGAGCCTATGGCTACACCTTC. It codes for CAIRPGQGAYGYTF. The chain has TRBV10-3 and TRBJ1-2; 9 nucleotides line up with TRBD1. Germline V gene lookup returns CDR1 ENHRY and CDR2 SYGVKD. The V segment lost 6 bases and the J segment 4 bases; nucleotides outside the gene matches: 6. This CDR3 spans 14 amino acids.

The J gene is TRBJ2-1, the V gene TRBV7-3; weak D call: TRBD1 (5 bases). There are 14 residues in the CDR3. Germline-derived CDR1 and CDR2 are SGHTA and FQGTGA. V was trimmed by 2 bases and J by 4 bases, leaving 9 bases between them. The CDR3 DNA reads TGTGCCAGCAGCTTAGCGGACACGTACAATGAGCAGTTCTTC. Translating it yields CASSLADTYNEQFF.

The DNA of the CDR3 is TGTGCCAGTAGTACCGACAGGGTTGTAGAGAACACTGAAGCTTTCTTT. It is translated as CASSTDRVVENTEAFF. The chain employs TRBV19 and TRBJ1-1, with TRBD1 matching 7 bases. The CDR3 length is 16 residues. Losses at the gene ends were 4 bases for V and 1 base for J; bases not matched to a gene: 9. Per germline, CDR1 LNHDA and CDR2 SQIVND (reference sequence).

This chain links TRBV5-6 with TRBJ1-5; perhaps TRBD1 as D (6 bases). From germline, CDR1 is SGHDT and CDR2 YYEEEE. The CDR3 loop spans 17 amino acids. V gave up 4 bases and J gave up 9 bases, with 26 bases separating them. The CDR3 nucleotides are TGTGCCAGCAGCAGCTTTGGGGGGGTGACAGGCCGGTTGCCCCAGCATTTT. This sequence encodes CASSSFGGVTGRLPQHF.

This chain links TRBV24-1 with TRBJ2-1; D call uncertain. Trimming pared 2 bases from V and 13 bases from J, leaving 11 bases between. The V gene's germline CDR1 is KGHDR and CDR2 SFDVKD. The CDR3 spans 12 residues. The CDR3 loop reads CATSDSSSLQFF. The CDR3 DNA follows: TGTGCCACCAGTGATTCTTCATCCCTTCAGTTCTTC.

The chain recombines TRBV21-1 with TRBJ2-7. TRBV21-1 is a recognized pseudogene. The CDR3 spans 13 residues. The CDR3 DNA follows: TGTGCCAGCAGCAAAGTTGGTATGGACGAGCAGTACTTC. As protein: CASSKVGMDEQYF.

The chain recombines TRBV23-1 with TRBJ2-5; 7 bases fit TRBD1. TRBV23-1 is reported as an ORF; its role is uncertain. This CDR3 comprises 17 residues. V shed 0 bases and J 2 bases; nucleotides not matched to a gene: 9. The CDR3 DNA is TGCGCCAGCAGTCAATCGGGAGACAGGGAACTGCAAGAGACCCAGTACTTC. This sequence encodes CASSQSGDRELQETQYF.

This chain joins TRBV6-5 and TRBJ1-4; 7 bases fit TRBD1. J lost 11 bases, V lost 8 bases, and 14 bases had no gene match. This CDR3 is built from 14 residues. The germline gives CDR1 MNHEY, CDR2 SVGAGI. CDR3 sequence reads: CASGGRDRDGKLFF. The CDR3 DNA reads TGTGCCAGCGGCGGCAGAGACAGGGATGGGAAACTGTTTTTT.

The V and J genes are TRBV7-2 and TRBJ1-2, with D hard to call. From germline, CDR1 is SGHTA and CDR2 FQGNSA. This CDR3 region has 13 residues. V was pared by 5 bases and J by 8 bases, with 15 bases between. The CDR3 DNA is TGTGCCAGCAGCCCCGACATAACTATCGGCTACACCTTC. It is translated as CASSPDITIGYTF. The full variable domain, its missing parts supplied by reference TRBV7-2 and TRBJ1-2, is GAGVSQSPSNKVTEKGKDVELRCDPISGHTALYWYRQSLGQGLEFLIYFQGNSAPDKSGLPSDRFSAERTGGSVSTLTIQRTQQEDSAVYLCASSPDITIGYTFGSGTRLTVV.

This clone was seen only a few times. The chain has TRBV2 and TRBJ1-5; no definite D call. Germline V CDR1 and CDR2: SNHLY, FYNNEI. Trimming removed 6 bases at V and 0 bases at J, with 9 bases between. The CDR3 contains 14 residues. The CDR3 loop is CASRRDNSNQPQHF. As DNA, the CDR3 is TGTGCCAGCAGAAGAGACAATAGCAATCAGCCCCAGCATTTT.

The chain employs TRBV9 and TRBJ2-2, with TRBD1 matching 7 bases. The length of the CDR3 is 15 residues. V dropped 0 bases and J dropped 5; count of bases not matched to a gene: 4. Germline V gene data show CDR1 as SGDLS and CDR2 as YYNGEE. CDR3 protein: CASSVVQGPTGELFF. The CDR3 nucleotides are TGTGCCAGCAGCGTAGTACAGGGGCCGACCGGGGAGCTGTTTTTT.

About this clone itself: An end of the junction does not agree with germline; a read error may underlie this. This rearrangement joins TRBV5-1 to TRBJ2-1, with D perhaps matching TRBD2 (6 bases). The CDR3 contains 12 residues. CDR1 SGHRS and CDR2 YFSETQ come from the germline V gene. The CDR3 spells CASGLGRNEQFF. The CDR3 nucleotides read TGCGCCAGCGGCTTGGGGAGGAATGAGCAGTTCTTC.